These 15 T cell receptor beta chains originate from one sample sequenced in a study of T cell repertoires in cytomegalovirus infection. Each CDR3 protein gets one entry after TCRdb re-called the reads with MiXCR. The sample lists about 570,000 distinct CDR3 sequences, approximately 40% occurring once. Their cognate antigens are unknown. This specimen was cultured PBMCs, taken from culture after CMV antigen stimulation. These receptors were obtained from a human donor in good health (CMV status not recorded). Some clones in this sample may be carry-over from other donors' samples.

A note on this clonotype: This could be a read error, since a much larger clone is one nucleotide away. V usage is TRBV27 and J usage is TRBJ2-5; weak D call: TRBD2 (5 bases). V was trimmed by 9 bases and J by 5 bases, leaving 13 bases between them. Germline V gene lookup returns CDR1 MNHEY and CDR2 SMNVEV (reference sequence). This CDR3 has 12 amino acids. CDR3 sequence (DNA): TGTGCCAGTGGACTGGGGAGTGAGACCCAGTACTTC. Its protein product is CASGLGSETQYF.

This clonotype was seen ten or more times. V usage is TRBV7-2 and J usage is TRBJ1-2, with D unclear. Germline V gene lookup returns CDR1 SGHTA and CDR2 FQGNSA. V dropped 5 bases and J dropped 8 bases, with 15 bases sitting between them. This CDR3 region has 13 residues. CDR3 DNA: TGTGCCAGCAGCCCCCTAGGACTTCGGGGCTACACCTTC. Translating it yields CASSPLGLRGYTF.

The gene calls are TRBV5-6 and TRBJ1-1; weak D call: TRBD1 (5 bases). The CDR3 is made up of 15 amino acids. Germline CDR1 reads SGHDT; CDR2 reads YYEEEE. The ends were cut back, 4 bases at V and 3 bases at J, with 16 bases in the middle. The CDR3 reads CASSPDGGGDTEAFF. For the CDR3, the DNA is TGTGCCAGCAGCCCCGATGGGGGAGGGGACACTGAAGCTTTCTTT. The full variable domain, in which reference TRBV5-6 and TRBJ1-1 provide the parts outside the CDR3, is DAGVTQSPTHLIKTRGQQVTLRCSPKSGHDTVSWYQQALGQGPQFIFQYYEEEERQRGNFPDRFSGHQFPNYSSELNVNALLLGDSALYLCASSPDGGGDTEAFFGQGTRLTVV.

The gene calls are TRBV5-4 and TRBJ2-6, with 7 bases aligning to TRBD1. Losses at the gene ends were 4 bases for V and 4 bases for J; bases not matched to a gene: 5. The CDR3 consists of 15 residues. Germline assignment: CDR1 SGHNT and CDR2 YYREEE (reference sequence). DNA of the CDR3: TGTGCCAGCAGCCTACAGGGGACCGGGGCCAACGTCCTGACTTTC. Protein: CASSLQGTGANVLTF.

V is TRBV7-4 and J is TRBJ2-3, with 12 bases matching TRBD2. Germline loops: CDR1 SGHVT, CDR2 SQSDAQ. This CDR3 comprises 16 residues. The junction had 7 bases not matched to a gene; V was cut back by 5 bases and J by 4 bases. CDR3 in DNA: TGTGCCAGCAGCCCGGGGACTAGCGGGTCACCAGATACGCAGTATTTT. Translation: CASSPGTSGSPDTQYF.

This clonotype came up a few times. V is TRBV6-1 and J is TRBJ2-7; TRBD2 aligns across 7 bases. There are 15 residues in the CDR3. V was pared by 5 bases and J by 3 bases, with 10 bases of the junction left unmatched. Germline V CDR1 and CDR2: MNHNS, SASEGT. The CDR3 DNA sequence: TGTGCCAGCAGTCGAGTCGGGGGAGGGTTCTACGAGCAGTACTTC. Residues: CASSRVGGGFYEQYF.

V is TRBV11-3 and J is TRBJ1-2; D unclear. The germline gives CDR1 SGHNT, CDR2 YENEEA. Trimming removed 4 bases from V and 7 bases from J, with 7 bases in between. This CDR3 spans 11 amino acids. The CDR3 sequence is CASSSRAGYTF. The CDR3 DNA reads as TGTGCCAGCAGCTCAAGGGCTGGCTACACCTTC.

The chain employs TRBV7-2 and TRBJ2-5; D unclear. The CDR3 runs 15 residues. Germline V gives CDR1 SGHTA, CDR2 FQGNSA. V was cut by 1 base and J by 1 base, with 10 bases left in between. CDR3 nucleotide sequence: TGTGCCAGCAGCTTAGAGCTTTGGGTCCAAGAGACCCAGTACTTC. Protein: CASSLELWVQETQYF. Full variable domain (outside the CDR3, taken from reference TRBV7-2 and TRBJ2-5): GAGVSQSPSNKVTEKGKDVELRCDPISGHTALYWYRQSLGQGLEFLIYFQGNSAPDKSGLPSDRFSAERTGGSVSTLTIQRTQQEDSAVYLCASSLELWVQETQYFGPGTRLLVL.

The chain joins TRBV20-1 to TRBJ2-3; TRBD1 matches 8 bases. After removal of 5 bases from V and 4 bases from J, the junction contained 8 bases not matched to a gene. This CDR3 region has 14 residues. The germline V gene encodes CDR1 DFQATT and CDR2 SNEGSKA (reference sequence). CDR3 sequence: CSAEISGGADTQYF. CDR3 coding DNA: TGCAGTGCTGAGATATCAGGGGGCGCAGATACGCAGTATTTT.

This clonotype was observed a few times. The chain couples TRBV7-2 to TRBJ1-2; no definite D call. There are 12 residues in the CDR3. Germline V CDR1 and CDR2: SGHTA, FQGNSA. The germline V and J ends were trimmed by 1 base and 8 bases, with 8 bases remaining between them. CDR3 protein: CASSLEGMGYTF. DNA for the CDR3: TGTGCCAGCAGCTTAGAGGGCATGGGCTACACCTTC.

This chain uses TRBV15 with TRBJ2-7; 8 bases match TRBD1. Trimming cost V 0 bases and J 6 bases; bases outside gene matches: 19. The CDR3 spans 19 residues. CDR1 and CDR2 from the germline V gene are LNHNV and YYDKDF (reference sequence). The CDR3 region is CATSRDLPTTGQASSEQYF. DNA for the CDR3: TGTGCCACCAGCAGAGATTTGCCCACAACGGGACAGGCTTCGAGCGAGCAGTACTTC.

The V and J genes are TRBV5-6 and TRBJ2-2; TRBD2 might be the D (7 bases). V was clipped by 1 base and J by 0 bases, with 16 bases between them. The germline V gene has CDR1 SGHDT and CDR2 YYEEEE. CDR3 length: 18 residues. The CDR3: CASSLPRWGGPNTGELFF. DNA for the CDR3: TGTGCCAGCAGCTTGCCGAGGTGGGGGGGGCCGAACACCGGGGAGCTGTTTTTT.

The rearrangement uses TRBV5-1 and TRBJ2-2; a weak D match, TRBD2 (6 bases). V gave up 1 base and J gave up 3 bases, with 13 bases separating them. Germline values: CDR1 SGHRS, CDR2 YFSETQ. The CDR3 length is 16 residues. The DNA of the CDR3 is TGCGCCAGCAGCTTGTTAGCTAGCGTCCACACCGGGGAGCTGTTTTTT. Its protein product is CASSLLASVHTGELFF.

The chain uses TRBV7-2 and TRBJ2-5, with 11 bases identical to TRBD2. This CDR3 spans 18 amino acids. CDR1 and CDR2 from the germline V gene are SGHTA and FQGNSA. V shed 4 bases and J 7 bases; nucleotides not matched to a gene: 17. The CDR3 protein is CASSSKKLAGGIRGTQYF. The CDR3 DNA sequence: TGTGCCAGCAGCTCCAAGAAGCTAGCGGGAGGCATCCGCGGGACCCAGTACTTC.

This sequence joins TRBV7-3 and TRBJ2-1, with a possible D match to TRBD2 (7 bases). The CDR3 contains 12 residues. Germline values: CDR1 SGHTA, CDR2 FQGTGA. Deletions cut 11 bases from V and 8 bases from J, with 16 bases between. The CDR3 is CAAHRAGDEQFF. CDR3 bases: TGTGCCGCGCACAGGGCGGGAGATGAGCAGTTCTTC.